Given below is one T cell receptor beta chain in context. This record comes from a study of blood T cell repertoires in COVID-19. Whole-study context: The cDNA or gDNA used as material had been derived from T cells, B-cell-depleted T cells, or PBMCs.

The V end was cut by 1 base, the J end by 6 bases, with 9 bases between. The CDR3 loop spans 13 amino acids. Authors' analysis steps: Reference gene primer amplification yielded estimated nucleated cell counts. The table came from immunoSEQ multiplex PCR; TCRdb's copy has only in-frame clones and leaves some out. V, J and clone size were drawn from that table, and D and trimming were deduced from the DNA. The sample includes under 450,000 clones, 75% to 90% seen only once; the top ten take around 5.1%. The chain carries TRBV12-3 or TRBV12-4 and TRBJ1-2, with D perhaps TRBD1 (5 bases). This TCR came from a woman aged 50 to 60 who had recovered from COVID-19. Sequenced: PBMCs or T cells enriched from blood (not recorded which). The CDR3 region has the DNA TGTGCCAGCAGTTTAGTGCAGGGTCATGGCTACACCTTC. This gives the protein CASSLVQGHGYTF.